This T cell receptor (beta chain) was retrieved from a study of T-cell reconstitution after alpha-beta-depleted transplantation in children. Unique molecular identifiers tagged the TCRbeta library. Via MiXCR, TCRdb re-called the PCR reads, giving one row per CDR3 protein. The table includes 500,000 or so distinct CDR3 sequences, about 10% detected once. As regards this clonotype: What it binds is not known.

The CDR3 has 15 amino acids. The germline gives CDR1 MNHEY, CDR2 SVGAGI. The junction had 6 bases not matched to a gene; V was cut back by 2 bases and J by 7 bases. Whole-study findings and limits: A year had passed since transplant, and T-cell counts and diversity by then came mostly from newly produced T cells.

The TCR sequence derives from a female patient aged 2 to 10 who had a stem cell transplant for aplastic anemia, so the T cells may come from the graft donor. This sample comprised PBMCs, mostly from graft donor cells, obtained 180 days after TCRalphabeta/CD19-depleted stem cell transplant. The genes are TRBV6-5 and TRBJ2-1; TRBD2 matches at 9 bases. The CDR3 bases are TGTGCCAGCAGTTACATGACTAGCGGATTAAATGAGCAGTTCTTC. This codes for CASSYMTSGLNEQFF.